This is a list of T cell receptor beta chains from one sample in a study of blood T cell repertoires in COVID-19. The repertoire was sequenced with immunoSEQ multiplex PCR; TCRdb's copy has only in-frame clones and lacks some. The sample yields 110,000 to 150,000 clones, around 81% seen once. The specimen sequenced was peripheral blood. All receptors derive from a human donor in a cohort sampled during active COVID-19. Each CDR3 is given with its conserved first and last residue. Fields, in order: V gene, D gene, clone size, J gene, CDR3 protein. A D gene is named only where the DNA matches it firmly. Expanded clones are given a class, and other clones once, few, many or no size at all.

v_call: TRBV2
d_call: .
clone_size: once
j_call: TRBJ2-1
cdr3_aa: CASSAGTFYNEQFF

v_call: TRBV28
d_call: .
clone_size: once
j_call: TRBJ1-2
cdr3_aa: CASSPAAYTGRLTHNNYGYTF

v_call: TRBV5-1
d_call: TRBD2
clone_size: once
j_call: TRBJ2-5
cdr3_aa: CASIQAGGVGRETQYF

v_call: TRBV19
d_call: TRBD2
clone_size: .
j_call: TRBJ2-1
cdr3_aa: CASTQTSGGYNEQFF

v_call: TRBV6-5
d_call: .
clone_size: .
j_call: TRBJ2-7
cdr3_aa: CASSYVGGSVEQYF

v_call: TRBV28
d_call: .
clone_size: .
j_call: TRBJ1-3
cdr3_aa: CASSFLSGNTIYF

v_call: TRBV9
d_call: TRBD1
clone_size: .
j_call: TRBJ2-7
cdr3_aa: CASSLYPGTGGEQYF

v_call: TRBV4-2
d_call: TRBD2
clone_size: .
j_call: TRBJ2-1
cdr3_aa: CASSNLAGELGNEQFF

v_call: TRBV7-2
d_call: TRBD1
clone_size: .
j_call: TRBJ1-2
cdr3_aa: CASSLGGQGLGYTF

v_call: TRBV24-1
d_call: .
clone_size: .
j_call: TRBJ2-3
cdr3_aa: CATSRGAGDTQYF

v_call: TRBV28
d_call: TRBD2
clone_size: .
j_call: TRBJ2-1
cdr3_aa: CASSPPAGEHEQFF

v_call: TRBV5-1
d_call: .
clone_size: .
j_call: TRBJ2-3
cdr3_aa: CATSMGEVLRDTQYF

v_call: TRBV27
d_call: TRBD2
clone_size: .
j_call: TRBJ2-3
cdr3_aa: CASSRGLAGGVTDTQYF

v_call: TRBV5-5
d_call: .
clone_size: once
j_call: TRBJ1-4
cdr3_aa: CASSLGPTGSTNEKLFF

v_call: TRBV27
d_call: TRBD2
clone_size: few
j_call: TRBJ2-1
cdr3_aa: CASSFEFFGTSGLAGSLSYNEQFF

v_call: TRBV7-9
d_call: TRBD1
clone_size: .
j_call: TRBJ1-2
cdr3_aa: CASSEDRGVVGYTF

v_call: TRBV7-2
d_call: TRBD1
clone_size: .
j_call: TRBJ2-1
cdr3_aa: CASSSGTGSYNEQFF

v_call: TRBV19
d_call: .
clone_size: .
j_call: TRBJ2-1
cdr3_aa: CASTVDSFVYNEQFF

v_call: TRBV5-1
d_call: TRBD2
clone_size: .
j_call: TRBJ2-3
cdr3_aa: CASSLASGTSTDTQYF

v_call: TRBV27
d_call: TRBD2
clone_size: once
j_call: TRBJ2-1
cdr3_aa: CASTLGLAEFF

v_call: TRBV2
d_call: .
clone_size: .
j_call: TRBJ2-1
cdr3_aa: CASTPRRVDNEQFF

v_call: TRBV7-7
d_call: .
clone_size: .
j_call: TRBJ2-3
cdr3_aa: CASTKERTLSTDTQYF

v_call: TRBV5-6
d_call: TRBD2
clone_size: .
j_call: TRBJ2-1
cdr3_aa: CASSLRTSGTRRDEQFF

v_call: TRBV6-5
d_call: .
clone_size: .
j_call: TRBJ1-2
cdr3_aa: CASIPFEAYGYTF

v_call: TRBV25-1
d_call: .
clone_size: .
j_call: TRBJ2-5
cdr3_aa: CASSDLAKGETQYF

v_call: TRBV6-6
d_call: .
clone_size: .
j_call: TRBJ2-3
cdr3_aa: CASSYDRSTDTQYF

v_call: TRBV5-4
d_call: .
clone_size: .
j_call: TRBJ2-2
cdr3_aa: CASSRDSVGELFF

v_call: TRBV2
d_call: TRBD2
clone_size: .
j_call: TRBJ2-1
cdr3_aa: CASRTSGSNEQFF

v_call: TRBV6-5
d_call: .
clone_size: once
j_call: TRBJ2-7
cdr3_aa: CASSHPGAYEQYF

v_call: TRBV7-2
d_call: TRBD2
clone_size: .
j_call: TRBJ2-7
cdr3_aa: CASSVSGTSGLEQYF

v_call: TRBV25-1
d_call: .
clone_size: once
j_call: TRBJ2-7
cdr3_aa: CASSDYGGSSYEQYF

v_call: TRBV5-8
d_call: .
clone_size: .
j_call: TRBJ2-3
cdr3_aa: CASSSGLGSSVWDTQYF

v_call: TRBV9
d_call: .
clone_size: .
j_call: TRBJ1-1
cdr3_aa: CASSVGSQGTTEAFF

v_call: TRBV19
d_call: .
clone_size: once
j_call: TRBJ2-1
cdr3_aa: CASSLTGTYNEQFF

v_call: TRBV7-2
d_call: TRBD1
clone_size: .
j_call: TRBJ1-1
cdr3_aa: CASSLAAGQMNTEAFF

v_call: TRBV5-1
d_call: .
clone_size: .
j_call: TRBJ2-6
cdr3_aa: CASSLAAGRAGANVLTF

v_call: TRBV19
d_call: .
clone_size: .
j_call: TRBJ2-1
cdr3_aa: CASTRQGLAGDEQFF

v_call: TRBV25-1
d_call: .
clone_size: once
j_call: TRBJ2-7
cdr3_aa: CASSTLGTVSSYEQYF

v_call: TRBV27
d_call: TRBD2
clone_size: .
j_call: TRBJ2-5
cdr3_aa: CASRLAGQETQYF

v_call: TRBV28
d_call: .
clone_size: .
j_call: TRBJ2-1
cdr3_aa: CAIKGGGVSYNEQFF

v_call: TRBV5-4
d_call: TRBD2
clone_size: .
j_call: TRBJ2-3
cdr3_aa: CASSPGGVGTDTQYF

v_call: TRBV24-1
d_call: TRBD1
clone_size: .
j_call: TRBJ2-2
cdr3_aa: CATSRTGPTGELFF

v_call: TRBV15
d_call: TRBD1
clone_size: .
j_call: TRBJ1-1
cdr3_aa: CATSSGQGRTEAFF

v_call: TRBV4-2
d_call: .
clone_size: few
j_call: TRBJ2-2
cdr3_aa: CASCPRSVGTNTGELFF

v_call: TRBV5-1
d_call: .
clone_size: once
j_call: TRBJ2-1
cdr3_aa: CASSGDTSYNEQFF

v_call: TRBV6-4
d_call: TRBD2
clone_size: .
j_call: TRBJ2-1
cdr3_aa: CASSDGTSEHNEQFF